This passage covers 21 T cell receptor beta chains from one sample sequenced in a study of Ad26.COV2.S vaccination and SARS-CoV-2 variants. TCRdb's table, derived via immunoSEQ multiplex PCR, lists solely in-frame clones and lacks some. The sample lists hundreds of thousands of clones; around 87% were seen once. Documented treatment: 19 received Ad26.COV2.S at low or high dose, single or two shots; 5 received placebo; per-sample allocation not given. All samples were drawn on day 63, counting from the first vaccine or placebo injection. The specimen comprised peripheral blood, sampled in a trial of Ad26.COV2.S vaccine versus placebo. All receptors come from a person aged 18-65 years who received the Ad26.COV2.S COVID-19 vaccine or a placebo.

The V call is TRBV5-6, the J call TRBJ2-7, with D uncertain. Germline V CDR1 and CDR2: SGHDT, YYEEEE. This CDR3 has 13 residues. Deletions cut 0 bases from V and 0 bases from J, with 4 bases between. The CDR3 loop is CASSLVSSYEQYF. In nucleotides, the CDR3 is TGTGCCAGCAGCTTGGTCAGCTCCTACGAGCAGTACTTC.

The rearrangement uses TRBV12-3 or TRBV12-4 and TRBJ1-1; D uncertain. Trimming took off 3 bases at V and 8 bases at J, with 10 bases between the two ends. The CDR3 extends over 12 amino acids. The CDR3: CASSFVYREAFF. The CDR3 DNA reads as TGTGCCAGCAGTTTTGTGTACAGAGAAGCTTTCTTT.

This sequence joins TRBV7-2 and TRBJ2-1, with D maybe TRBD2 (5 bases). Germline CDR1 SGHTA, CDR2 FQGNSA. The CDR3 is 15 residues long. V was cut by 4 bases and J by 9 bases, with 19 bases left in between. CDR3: CASSSGLFEESEQFF. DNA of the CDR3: TGTGCCAGCAGCTCCGGACTCTTTGAAGAGAGTGAGCAGTTCTTC. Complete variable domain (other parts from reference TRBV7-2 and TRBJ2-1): GAGVSQSPSNKVTEKGKDVELRCDPISGHTALYWYRQSLGQGLEFLIYFQGNSAPDKSGLPSDRFSAERTGGSVSTLTIQRTQQEDSAVYLCASSSGLFEESEQFFGPGTRLTVL.

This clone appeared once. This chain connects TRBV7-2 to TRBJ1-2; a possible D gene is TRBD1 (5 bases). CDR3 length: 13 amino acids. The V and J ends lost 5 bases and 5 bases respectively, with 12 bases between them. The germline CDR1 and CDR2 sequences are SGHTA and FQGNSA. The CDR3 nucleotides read TGTGCCAGCAGCCCGCGGAGGGGTTATGGCTACACCTTC. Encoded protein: CASSPRRGYGYTF.

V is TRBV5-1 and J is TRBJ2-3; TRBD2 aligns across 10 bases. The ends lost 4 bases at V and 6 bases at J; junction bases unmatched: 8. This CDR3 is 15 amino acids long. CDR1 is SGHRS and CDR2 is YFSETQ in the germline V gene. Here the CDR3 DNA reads TGCGCCAGCAGCCCCGCTAGCGGGGGCCGGGATACGCAGTATTTT. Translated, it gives CASSPASGGRDTQYF.

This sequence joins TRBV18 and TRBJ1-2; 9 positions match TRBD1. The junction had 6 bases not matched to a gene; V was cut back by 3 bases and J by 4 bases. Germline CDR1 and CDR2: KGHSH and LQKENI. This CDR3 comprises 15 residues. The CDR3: CASSPWDREAYGYTF. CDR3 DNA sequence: TGTGCCAGCTCACCTTGGGACAGGGAGGCCTATGGCTACACCTTC. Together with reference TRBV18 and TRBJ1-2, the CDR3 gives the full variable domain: NAGVMQNPRHLVRRRGQEARLRCSPMKGHSHVYWYRQLPEEGLKFMVYLQKENIIDESGMPKERFSAEFPKEGPSILRIQQVVRGDSAAYFCASSPWDREAYGYTFGSGTRLTVV.

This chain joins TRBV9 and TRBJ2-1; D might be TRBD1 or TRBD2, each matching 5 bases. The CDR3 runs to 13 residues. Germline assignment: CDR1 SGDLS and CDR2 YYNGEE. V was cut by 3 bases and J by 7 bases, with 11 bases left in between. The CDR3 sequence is CASSGGITNEQFF. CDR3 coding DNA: TGTGCCAGCAGCGGGGGGATTACGAATGAGCAGTTCTTC.

Here the CDR3 reads CASSLGTGLHTEAFF. The CDR3 region has the DNA TGTGCCAGCAGCTTAGGGACAGGGCTGCACACTGAAGCTTTCTTT. This rearrangement joins TRBV7-9 to TRBJ1-1; 8 bases line up with TRBD1. There are 15 residues in the CDR3. Germline loops: CDR1 SEHNR, CDR2 FQNEAQ (reference sequence). Trimming took 1 base from V and 3 from J; bases not matched to a gene: 4.

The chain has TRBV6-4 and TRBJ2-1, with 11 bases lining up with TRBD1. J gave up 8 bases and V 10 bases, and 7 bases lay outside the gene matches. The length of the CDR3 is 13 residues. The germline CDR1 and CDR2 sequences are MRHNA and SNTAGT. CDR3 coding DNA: TGTGCCATCGTTGGACAGGGGGCAGATGAGCAGTTCTTC. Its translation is CAIVGQGADEQFF.

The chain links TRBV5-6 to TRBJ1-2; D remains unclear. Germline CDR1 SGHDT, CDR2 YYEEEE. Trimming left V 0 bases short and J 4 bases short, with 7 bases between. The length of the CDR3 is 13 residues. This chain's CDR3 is CASSLARPYGYTF. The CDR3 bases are TGTGCCAGCAGCTTGGCCAGACCCTATGGCTACACCTTC.

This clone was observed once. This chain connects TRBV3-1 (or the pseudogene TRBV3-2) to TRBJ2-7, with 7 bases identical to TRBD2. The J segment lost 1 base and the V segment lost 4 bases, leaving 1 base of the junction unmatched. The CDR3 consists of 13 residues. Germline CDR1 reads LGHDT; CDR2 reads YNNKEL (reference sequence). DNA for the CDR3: TGTGCCAGCAGCCGCGGGGGTTCCTACGAGCAGTACTTC. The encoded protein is CASSRGGSYEQYF.

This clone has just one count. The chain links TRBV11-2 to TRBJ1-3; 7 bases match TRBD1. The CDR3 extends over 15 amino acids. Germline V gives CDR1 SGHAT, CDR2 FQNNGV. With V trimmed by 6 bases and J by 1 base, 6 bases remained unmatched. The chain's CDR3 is CASRPTGASGNTIYF. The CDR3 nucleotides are TGTGCCAGCAGACCTACAGGGGCATCTGGAAACACCATATATTTT.

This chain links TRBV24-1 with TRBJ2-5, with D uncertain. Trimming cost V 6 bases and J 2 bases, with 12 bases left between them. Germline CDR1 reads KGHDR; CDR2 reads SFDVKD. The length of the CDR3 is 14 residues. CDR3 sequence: CATSLSFQQETQYF. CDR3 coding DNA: TGTGCCACCAGTCTATCTTTTCAACAAGAGACCCAGTACTTC.

The CDR3 region has the DNA TGTGCCAGCTCACAGGACGGATTCTATGGCTACACCTTC. Its translation is CASSQDGFYGYTF. V gene TRBV18 combines with J gene TRBJ1-2; no firm D call. The CDR3 loop spans 13 amino acids. CDR1 and CDR2 (germline): KGHSH, LQKENI. The ends were cut back, 4 bases at V and 4 bases at J, with 10 bases in the middle. Drawing the rest from reference TRBV18 and TRBJ1-2, the complete variable domain is NAGVMQNPRHLVRRRGQEARLRCSPMKGHSHVYWYRQLPEEGLKFMVYLQKENIIDESGMPKERFSAEFPKEGPSILRIQQVVRGDSAAYFCASSQDGFYGYTFGSGTRLTVV.

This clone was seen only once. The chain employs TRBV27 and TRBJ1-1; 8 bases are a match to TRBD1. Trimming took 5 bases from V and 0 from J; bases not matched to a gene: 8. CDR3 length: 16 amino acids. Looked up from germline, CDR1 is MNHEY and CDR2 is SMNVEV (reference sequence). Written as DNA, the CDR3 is TGTGCCAGCAGTCCGAGCCCGACAGGGGTGAACACTGAAGCTTTCTTT. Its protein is CASSPSPTGVNTEAFF.

CDR3 sequence reads: CASSLGPGLAGSTGELFF. The CDR3 DNA sequence: TGTGCCAGCAGCTTAGGCCCCGGACTAGCGGGGAGCACCGGGGAGCTGTTTTTT. The chain joins TRBV7-2 to TRBJ2-2; 12 positions agree with TRBD2. CDR1 and CDR2 from the germline V gene are SGHTA and FQGNSA. This CDR3 comprises 18 residues. Unmatched junction bases numbered 7, after V lost 1 base and J lost 4 bases.

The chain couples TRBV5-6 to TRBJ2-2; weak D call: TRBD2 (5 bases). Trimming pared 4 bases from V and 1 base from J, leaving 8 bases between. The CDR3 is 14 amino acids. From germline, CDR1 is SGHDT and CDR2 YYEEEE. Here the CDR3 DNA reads TGTGCCAGCAGCCATGAGGGGAACACCGGGGAGCTGTTTTTT. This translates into CASSHEGNTGELFF.

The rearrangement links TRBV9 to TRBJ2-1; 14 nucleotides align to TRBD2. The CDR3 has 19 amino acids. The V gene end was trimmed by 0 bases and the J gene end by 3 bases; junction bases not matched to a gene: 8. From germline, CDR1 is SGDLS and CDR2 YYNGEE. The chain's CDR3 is CASSVVGLAGEGSYNEQFF. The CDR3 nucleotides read TGTGCCAGCAGCGTAGTGGGACTAGCGGGGGAGGGCAGCTACAATGAGCAGTTCTTC. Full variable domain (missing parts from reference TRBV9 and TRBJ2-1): DSGVTQTPKHLITATGQRVTLRCSPRSGDLSVYWYQQSLDQGLQFLIQYYNGEERAKGNILERFSAQQFPDLHSELNLSSLELGDSALYFCASSVVGLAGEGSYNEQFFGPGTRLTVL.

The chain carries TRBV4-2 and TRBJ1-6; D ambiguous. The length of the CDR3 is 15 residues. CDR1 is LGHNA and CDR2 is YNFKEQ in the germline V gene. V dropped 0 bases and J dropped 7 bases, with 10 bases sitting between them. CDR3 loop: CASSQEALQNSPLHF. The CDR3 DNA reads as TGTGCCAGCAGCCAAGAAGCGTTGCAGAATTCACCCCTCCACTTT.

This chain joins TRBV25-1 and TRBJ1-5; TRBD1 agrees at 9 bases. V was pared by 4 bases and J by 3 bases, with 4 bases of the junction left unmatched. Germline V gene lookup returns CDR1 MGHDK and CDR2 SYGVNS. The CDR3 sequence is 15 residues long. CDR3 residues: CASSAWTGDNQPQHF. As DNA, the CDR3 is TGTGCCAGCAGTGCCTGGACAGGGGACAATCAGCCCCAGCATTTT.

CDR3 sequence (DNA): TGTGCCAGCCTAGAGGGGGCTGAAGAGACCCAGTACTTC. Amino acids: CASLEGAEETQYF. The chain carries TRBV12-3 or TRBV12-4 and TRBJ2-5; TRBD1 agrees at 7 bases. V shed 8 bases and J 3 bases; nucleotides not matched to a gene: 6. CDR3 length equals 13 residues.